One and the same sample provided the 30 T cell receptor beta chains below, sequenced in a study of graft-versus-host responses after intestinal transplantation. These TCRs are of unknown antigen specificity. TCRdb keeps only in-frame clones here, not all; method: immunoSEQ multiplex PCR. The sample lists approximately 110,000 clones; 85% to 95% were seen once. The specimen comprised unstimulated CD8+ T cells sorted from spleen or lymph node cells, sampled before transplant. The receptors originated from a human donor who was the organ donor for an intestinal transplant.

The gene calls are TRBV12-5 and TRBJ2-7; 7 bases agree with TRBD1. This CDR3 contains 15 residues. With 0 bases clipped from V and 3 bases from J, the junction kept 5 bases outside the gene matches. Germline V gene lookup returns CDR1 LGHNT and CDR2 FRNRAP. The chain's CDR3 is CASGLVDRWIYEQYF. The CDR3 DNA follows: TGTGCTAGTGGTTTGGTGGACAGGTGGATCTACGAGCAGTACTTC.

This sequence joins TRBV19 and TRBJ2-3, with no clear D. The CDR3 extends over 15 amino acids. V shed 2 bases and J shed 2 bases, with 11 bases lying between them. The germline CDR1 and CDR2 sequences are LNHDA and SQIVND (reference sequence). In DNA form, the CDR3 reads TGTGCCAGTAGTATATGGGATTCACACACAGATACGCAGTATTTT. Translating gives CASSIWDSHTDTQYF.

Here the CDR3 DNA reads TGCGCCAGCAGCCAATATTCGGGATTAGACAATGAGCAGTTCTTC. It codes for CASSQYSGLDNEQFF. The chain employs TRBV4-3 and TRBJ2-1; the D gene is possibly TRBD2 (5 bases). The CDR3 runs 15 residues. Per the germline V gene, CDR1 is LGHNA and CDR2 is YSLEER. Trimming shortened V by 2 bases and J by 5 bases, and 13 bases separated the two germline ends.

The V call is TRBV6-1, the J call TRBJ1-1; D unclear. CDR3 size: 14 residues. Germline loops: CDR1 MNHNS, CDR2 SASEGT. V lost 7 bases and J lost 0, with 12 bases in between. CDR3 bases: TGTGCCAGCACTCCCCGGGCCATGAACACTGAAGCTTTCTTT. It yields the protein CASTPRAMNTEAFF.

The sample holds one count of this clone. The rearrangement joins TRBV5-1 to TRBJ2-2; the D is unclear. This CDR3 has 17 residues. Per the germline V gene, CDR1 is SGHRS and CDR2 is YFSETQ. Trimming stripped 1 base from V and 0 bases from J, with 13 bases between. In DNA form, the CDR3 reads TGCGCCAGCAGCTTGTATACCTCCGGCTCGAACACCGGGGAGCTGTTTTTT. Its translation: CASSLYTSGSNTGELFF.

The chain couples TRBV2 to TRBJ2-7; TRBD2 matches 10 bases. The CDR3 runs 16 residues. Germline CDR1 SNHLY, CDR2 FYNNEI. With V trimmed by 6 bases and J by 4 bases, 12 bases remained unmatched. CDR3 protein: CASRISKGLATYEQYF. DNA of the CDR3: TGTGCCAGCAGGATCTCTAAGGGACTAGCGACATACGAGCAGTACTTC. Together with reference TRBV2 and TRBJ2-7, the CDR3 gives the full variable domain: EPEVTQTPSHQVTQMGQEVILRCVPISNHLYFYWYRQILGQKVEFLVSFYNNEISEKSEIFDDQFSVERPDGSNFTLKIRSTKLEDSAMYFCASRISKGLATYEQYFGPGTRLTVT.

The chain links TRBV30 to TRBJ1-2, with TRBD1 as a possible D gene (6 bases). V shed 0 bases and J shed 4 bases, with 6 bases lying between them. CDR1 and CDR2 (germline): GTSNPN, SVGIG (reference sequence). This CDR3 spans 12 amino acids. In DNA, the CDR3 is TGTGCCTGGAGTGTGGGGGCCTATGGCTACACCTTC. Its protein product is CAWSVGAYGYTF. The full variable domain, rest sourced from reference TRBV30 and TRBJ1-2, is SQTIHQWPATLVQPVGSPLSLECTVEGTSNPNLYWYRQAAGRGLQLLFYSVGIGQISSEVPQNLSASRPQDRQFILSSKKLLLSDSGFYLCAWSVGAYGYTFGSGTRLTVV.

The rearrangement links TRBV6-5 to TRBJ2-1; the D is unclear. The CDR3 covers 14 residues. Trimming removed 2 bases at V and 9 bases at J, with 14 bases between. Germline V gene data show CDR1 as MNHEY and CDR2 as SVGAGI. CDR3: CASSYVSQRSEQFF. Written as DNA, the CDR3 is TGTGCCAGCAGTTACGTCAGTCAACGTAGTGAGCAGTTCTTC.

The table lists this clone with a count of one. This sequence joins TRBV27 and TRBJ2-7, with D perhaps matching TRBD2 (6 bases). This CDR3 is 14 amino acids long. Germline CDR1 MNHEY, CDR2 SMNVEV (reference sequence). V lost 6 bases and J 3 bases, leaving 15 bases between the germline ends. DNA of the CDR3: TGTGCCAGCAGCCGGGGCCCTAGCGACTACGAGCAGTACTTC. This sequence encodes CASSRGPSDYEQYF.

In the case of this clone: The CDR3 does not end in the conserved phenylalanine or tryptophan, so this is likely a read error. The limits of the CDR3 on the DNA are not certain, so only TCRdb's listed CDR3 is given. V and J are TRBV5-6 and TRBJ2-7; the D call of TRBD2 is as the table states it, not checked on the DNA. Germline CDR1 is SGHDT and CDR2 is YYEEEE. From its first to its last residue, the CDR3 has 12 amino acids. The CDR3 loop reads CASNLAGGPSLL.

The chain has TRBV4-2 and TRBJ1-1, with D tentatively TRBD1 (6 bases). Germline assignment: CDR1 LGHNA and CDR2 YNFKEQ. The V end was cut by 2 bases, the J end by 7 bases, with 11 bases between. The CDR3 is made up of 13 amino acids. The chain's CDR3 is CASSQLQGIEAFF. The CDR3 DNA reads TGTGCCAGCAGCCAATTACAGGGTATTGAAGCTTTCTTT.

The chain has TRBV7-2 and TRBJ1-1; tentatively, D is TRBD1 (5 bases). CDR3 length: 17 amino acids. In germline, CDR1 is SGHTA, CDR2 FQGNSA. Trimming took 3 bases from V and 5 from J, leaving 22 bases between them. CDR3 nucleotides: TGTGCCAGCAGCTTCTTTTCCGTCTCAGGGAGTCGAACTGAAGCTTTCTTT. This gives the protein CASSFFSVSGSRTEAFF.

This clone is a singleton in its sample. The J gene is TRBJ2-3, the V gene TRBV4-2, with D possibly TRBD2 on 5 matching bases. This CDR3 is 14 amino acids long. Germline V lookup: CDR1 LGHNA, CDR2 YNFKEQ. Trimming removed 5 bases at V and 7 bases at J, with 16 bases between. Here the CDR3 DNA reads TGTGCCAGCAGCTCCGTTGGGCTCGGGAATACGCAGTATTTT. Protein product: CASSSVGLGNTQYF.

The CDR3 DNA sequence: TGCGCCAGCAGCCCCCGGGTGGGAGGATGGGACACTGAAGCTTTCTTT. The encoded protein is CASSPRVGGWDTEAFF. The chain joins TRBV4-3 to TRBJ1-1, with D uncertain. Germline assignment: CDR1 LGHNA and CDR2 YSLEER. The CDR3 runs to 16 residues. The V gene lost 4 bases and the J gene lost 3 bases, with 18 bases spanning the gap.

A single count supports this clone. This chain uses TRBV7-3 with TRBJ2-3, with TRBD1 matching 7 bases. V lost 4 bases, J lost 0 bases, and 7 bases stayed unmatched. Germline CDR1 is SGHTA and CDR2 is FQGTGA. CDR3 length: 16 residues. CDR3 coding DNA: TGTGCCAGCAGCTCAAGACAGGGCAGTAGCACAGATACGCAGTATTTT. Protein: CASSSRQGSSTDTQYF.

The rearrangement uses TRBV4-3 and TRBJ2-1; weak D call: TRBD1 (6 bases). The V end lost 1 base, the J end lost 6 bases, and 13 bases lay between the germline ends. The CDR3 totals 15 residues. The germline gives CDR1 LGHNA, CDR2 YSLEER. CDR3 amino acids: CASSQGRDKTNEQFF. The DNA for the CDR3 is TGCGCCAGCAGCCAAGGACGGGACAAGACCAATGAGCAGTTCTTC.

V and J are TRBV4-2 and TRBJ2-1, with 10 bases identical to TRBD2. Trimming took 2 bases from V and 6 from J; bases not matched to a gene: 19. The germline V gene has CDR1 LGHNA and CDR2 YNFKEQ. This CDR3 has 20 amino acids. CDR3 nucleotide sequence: TGTGCCAGCAGCCAACCGCCGGGCAGGGGGCCAGCGGGAGGGACCAATGAGCAGTTCTTC. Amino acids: CASSQPPGRGPAGGTNEQFF.

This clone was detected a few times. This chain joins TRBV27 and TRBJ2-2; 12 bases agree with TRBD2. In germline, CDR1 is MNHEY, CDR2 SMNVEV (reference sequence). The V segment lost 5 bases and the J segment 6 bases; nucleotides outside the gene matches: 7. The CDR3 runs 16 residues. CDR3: CASSPLAGGPPGELFF. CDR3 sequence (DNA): TGTGCCAGCAGTCCCCTAGCGGGAGGGCCCCCCGGGGAGCTGTTTTTT.

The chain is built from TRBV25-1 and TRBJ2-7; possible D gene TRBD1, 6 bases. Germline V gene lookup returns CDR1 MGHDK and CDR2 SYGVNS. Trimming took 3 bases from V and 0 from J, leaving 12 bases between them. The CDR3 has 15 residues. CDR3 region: CASSDSDSVSYEQYF. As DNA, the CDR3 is TGTGCCAGCAGTGACTCGGACAGTGTCTCCTACGAGCAGTACTTC.

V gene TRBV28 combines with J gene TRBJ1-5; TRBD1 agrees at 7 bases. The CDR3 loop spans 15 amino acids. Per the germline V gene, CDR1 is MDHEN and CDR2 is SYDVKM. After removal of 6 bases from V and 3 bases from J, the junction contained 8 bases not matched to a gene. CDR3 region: CASRTGTETNQPQHF. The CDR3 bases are TGTGCCAGCAGAACCGGGACAGAGACCAATCAGCCCCAGCATTTT.

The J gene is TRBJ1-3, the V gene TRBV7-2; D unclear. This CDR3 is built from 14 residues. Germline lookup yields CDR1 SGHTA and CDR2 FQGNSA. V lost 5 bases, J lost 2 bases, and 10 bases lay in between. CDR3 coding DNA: TGTGCCAGCAGCCCCCTGGGGACTGGAAACACCATATATTTT. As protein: CASSPLGTGNTIYF.

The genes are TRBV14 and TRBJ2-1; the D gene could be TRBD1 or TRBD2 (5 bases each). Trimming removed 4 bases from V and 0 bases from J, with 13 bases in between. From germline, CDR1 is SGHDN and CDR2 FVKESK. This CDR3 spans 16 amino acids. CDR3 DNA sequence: TGTGCCAGCAGCCGGACTTGGGGGAGCTCCTACAATGAGCAGTTCTTC. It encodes CASSRTWGSSYNEQFF. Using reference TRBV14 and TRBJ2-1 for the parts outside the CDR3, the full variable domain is EAGVTQFPSHSVIEKGQTVTLRCDPISGHDNLYWYRRVMGKEIKFLLHFVKESKQDESGMPNNRFLAERTGGTYSTLKVQPAELEDSGVYFCASSRTWGSSYNEQFFGPGTRLTVL.

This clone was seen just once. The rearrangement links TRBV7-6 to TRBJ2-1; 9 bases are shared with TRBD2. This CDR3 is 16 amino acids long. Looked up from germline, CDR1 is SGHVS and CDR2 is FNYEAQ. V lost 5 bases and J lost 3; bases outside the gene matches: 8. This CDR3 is CASSNGGRAYYNEQFF. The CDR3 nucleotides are TGTGCCAGCAGCAACGGCGGGAGGGCCTACTACAATGAGCAGTTCTTC.

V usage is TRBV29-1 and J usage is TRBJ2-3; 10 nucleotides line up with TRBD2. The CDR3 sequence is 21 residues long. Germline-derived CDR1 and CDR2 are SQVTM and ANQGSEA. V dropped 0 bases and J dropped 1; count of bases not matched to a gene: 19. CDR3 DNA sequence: TGCAGCGTTGAAGACCTAACTGGGGTAGCGGGAGGAATATACGGCACAGATACGCAGTATTTT. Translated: CSVEDLTGVAGGIYGTDTQYF.

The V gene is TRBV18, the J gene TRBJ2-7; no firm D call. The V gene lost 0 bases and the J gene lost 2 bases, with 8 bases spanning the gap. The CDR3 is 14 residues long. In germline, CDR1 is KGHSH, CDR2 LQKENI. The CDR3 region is CASSPPVGAYEQYF. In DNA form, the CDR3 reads TGTGCCAGCTCACCACCGGTCGGCGCCTACGAGCAGTACTTC.

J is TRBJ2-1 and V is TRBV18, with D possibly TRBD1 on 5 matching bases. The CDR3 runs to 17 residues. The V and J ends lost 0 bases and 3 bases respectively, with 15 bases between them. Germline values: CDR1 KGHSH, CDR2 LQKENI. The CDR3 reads CASSPPHRRLGYNEQFF. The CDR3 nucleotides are TGTGCCAGCTCACCACCCCACAGGCGGCTAGGCTACAATGAGCAGTTCTTC.

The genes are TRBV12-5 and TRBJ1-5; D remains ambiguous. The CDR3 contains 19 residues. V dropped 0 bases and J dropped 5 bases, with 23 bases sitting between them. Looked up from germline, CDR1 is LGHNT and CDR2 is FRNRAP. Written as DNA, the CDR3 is TGTGCTAGTGGTTTGGTAGGGAAGGGAGACTTTCTAACCCATCAGCCCCAGCATTTT. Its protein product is CASGLVGKGDFLTHQPQHF.

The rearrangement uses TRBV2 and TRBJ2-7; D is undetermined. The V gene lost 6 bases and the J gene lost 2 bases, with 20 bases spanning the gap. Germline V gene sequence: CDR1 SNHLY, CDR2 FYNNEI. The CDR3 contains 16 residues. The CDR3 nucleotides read TGTGCCAGCAGGCAGAGTCAGCCCCTCAGGCCCTACGAGCAGTACTTC. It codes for CASRQSQPLRPYEQYF.

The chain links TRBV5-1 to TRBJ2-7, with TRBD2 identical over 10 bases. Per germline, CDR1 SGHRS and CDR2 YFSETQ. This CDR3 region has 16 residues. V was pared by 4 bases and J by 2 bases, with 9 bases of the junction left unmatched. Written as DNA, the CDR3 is TGCGCCAGCAGCCCGTCGGGACTAGCGCATACCTACGAGCAGTACTTC. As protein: CASSPSGLAHTYEQYF.

The CDR3 protein is CSVTLPQGGKGYGYTF. The CDR3 DNA is TGCAGCGTTACCCTACCTCAGGGAGGAAAGGGCTATGGCTACACCTTC. The V gene is TRBV29-1, the J gene TRBJ1-2, with D tentatively TRBD1 (5 bases). In germline, CDR1 is SQVTM, CDR2 ANQGSEA. The CDR3 length is 16 residues. V gave up 5 bases and J gave up 4 bases, with 23 bases separating them.